A single sample is the source of the 27 T cell receptor beta chains below, sequenced in a study of technical replicates of blood from a handful of donors. TCRdb keeps only in-frame clones here, not all; method: immunoSEQ multiplex PCR. The sample has more than 75,000 clones, 93% seen once. Material: T cells isolated from PBMCs. Every receptor here comes from a human donor in good health.

About this clone: In the same sample, other DNA sequences code for this CDR3. This chain's CDR3 is CASSQGAGDTQYF. CDR3 in DNA: TGCGCCAGCAGCCAAGGGGCGGGAGATACGCAGTATTTT. The V call is TRBV4-1, the J call TRBJ2-3, with D maybe TRBD2 (5 bases). With 1 base removed from V and 5 bases from J, the gap between germline ends came to 7 bases. The CDR3 consists of 13 residues. Germline V gene lookup returns CDR1 MGHRA and CDR2 YSYEKL.

The chain recombines TRBV9 with TRBJ1-2; tentatively, D is TRBD1 (5 bases). The germline V gene has CDR1 SGDLS and CDR2 YYNGEE. V shed 5 bases and J shed 4 bases, with 15 bases lying between them. The CDR3 covers 14 residues. The CDR3 here is CASSGGRMIYGYTF. Written as DNA, the CDR3 is TGTGCCAGCAGTGGGGGGAGGATGATCTATGGCTACACCTTC.

V and J are TRBV28 and TRBJ1-2; D remains unclear. V lost 6 bases, J lost 5 bases, and 7 bases lay in between. The germline gives CDR1 MDHEN, CDR2 SYDVKM. The CDR3 has 11 residues. The CDR3 protein is CASSTVYGYTF. The CDR3 nucleotides are TGTGCCAGCAGCACGGTTTATGGCTACACCTTC.

The rearrangement joins TRBV2 to TRBJ1-5, with a tentative D call TRBD1 (5 bases). The germline V and J ends were trimmed by 7 bases and 4 bases, with 17 bases remaining between them. The CDR3 sequence is 15 residues long. Germline-derived CDR1 and CDR2 are SNHLY and FYNNEI. CDR3 nucleotide sequence: TGTGCCAGCAAAAGGGGTGCCCCTGCGAATCAGCCCCAGCATTTT. Translation gives CASKRGAPANQPQHF.

The chain combines TRBV7-9 with TRBJ1-3; maybe TRBD1 (5 bases). Trimming removed 4 bases from V and 0 bases from J, with 7 bases in between. The CDR3 runs 14 residues. Germline CDR1 reads SEHNR; CDR2 reads FQNEAQ (reference sequence). The CDR3 reads CASSSRDSGNTIYF. DNA of the CDR3: TGTGCCAGCAGCTCCAGGGACTCTGGAAACACCATATATTTT.

V usage is TRBV4-1 and J usage is TRBJ1-1; D unresolved. This CDR3 spans 17 amino acids. Germline CDR1 reads MGHRA; CDR2 reads YSYEKL. Between the trimmed V and J ends, which lost 1 base and 6 bases, there was a span of 21 bases. The CDR3 DNA sequence: TGCGCCAGCAGCCAAGTTATACCGGGAGTCGGTTTCTCTGAAGCTTTCTTT. Translated: CASSQVIPGVGFSEAFF.

J is TRBJ1-1 and V is TRBV27, with D perhaps TRBD1 (6 bases). In germline, CDR1 is MNHEY, CDR2 SMNVEV (reference sequence). V shed 6 bases and J shed 5 bases, with 16 bases lying between them. The CDR3 totals 14 residues. CDR3 nucleotides: TGTGCCAGCAGGGCCACAGGGTTAGGGACTGAAGCTTTCTTT. Amino acid sequence: CASRATGLGTEAFF.

The table lists this clone with a count of one. The CDR3 DNA reads TGTGCCTGGAGTGTAAGAGACATAGGTGACTACGCCTACAATGAGCAGTTCTTC. This sequence encodes CAWSVRDIGDYAYNEQFF. This chain joins TRBV30 and TRBJ2-1; D possibly corresponds to TRBD2 (5 bases). V was clipped by 0 bases and J by 2 bases, with 20 bases between them. The germline V gene has CDR1 GTSNPN and CDR2 SVGIG (reference sequence). The CDR3 runs to 18 residues.

V usage is TRBV28 and J usage is TRBJ2-2, with 9 bases identical to TRBD1. In germline, CDR1 is MDHEN, CDR2 SYDVKM. This CDR3 has 14 residues. Written as DNA, the CDR3 is TGTGCAACGGTAACAGGGGGCGTCTCAGGGGAGCTGTTTTTT. It is translated as CATVTGGVSGELFF.

The chain uses TRBV19 and TRBJ2-5, with D possibly TRBD1 on 5 matching bases. V was shortened by 3 bases and J by 4 bases, with 9 bases between the two germline ends. The CDR3 has 13 amino acids. The V gene's germline CDR1 is LNHDA and CDR2 SQIVND (reference sequence). The CDR3 DNA is TGTGCCAGTAGTATCCCAGGGATAGAGACCCAGTACTTC. Its translation: CASSIPGIETQYF.

This chain joins TRBV4-1 and TRBJ2-7; D remains unclear. With 1 base removed from V and 1 base from J, the gap between germline ends came to 8 bases. Germline CDR1 MGHRA, CDR2 YSYEKL. The CDR3 spans 14 residues. The CDR3 sequence is CASSQGTASYEQYF. CDR3 nucleotides: TGCGCCAGCAGCCAAGGAACAGCATCCTACGAGCAGTACTTC.

The chain uses TRBV29-1 and TRBJ2-3; 7 positions agree with TRBD1. V gave up 7 bases and J gave up 0 bases; unmatched junction bases: 7. The CDR3 sequence is 14 residues long. Germline-derived CDR1 and CDR2 are SQVTM and ANQGSEA. CDR3 bases: TGCAGCGGTAAAGGGGGCGGTAGCACAGATACGCAGTATTTT. Residues: CSGKGGGSTDTQYF.

This clone was seen more than once but under ten times. V is TRBV4-1 and J is TRBJ2-7; 8 bases map to TRBD1. The CDR3 has 14 residues. Germline CDR1 MGHRA, CDR2 YSYEKL. V lost 5 bases, J lost 3 bases, and 6 bases stayed unmatched. The CDR3 reads CASSIPGQVYEQYF. The CDR3 coding sequence is TGCGCCAGCAGCATTCCGGGACAGGTCTACGAGCAGTACTTC.

This clone was detected once. The rearrangement joins TRBV18 to TRBJ1-3, with D possibly being TRBD1 (5 bases). CDR1 is KGHSH and CDR2 is LQKENI in the germline V gene. V dropped 2 bases and J dropped 0 bases, with 11 bases sitting between them. The CDR3 has 16 amino acids. The CDR3, as DNA: TGTGCCAGCTCACCAAGAGCAGGGAACTCTGGAAACACCATATATTTT. Amino acid sequence: CASSPRAGNSGNTIYF.

This clone appeared once. The CDR3 here is CASKDRENYGYTF. CDR3 nucleotides: TGTGCCAGCAAGGACAGGGAAAACTATGGCTACACCTTC. This chain links TRBV27 with TRBJ1-2, with 8 bases aligning to TRBD1. Germline trimming cut 7 bases from V and 2 bases from J; bases unmatched to any gene: 3. CDR1 is MNHEY, CDR2 SMNVEV, per germline (reference sequence). The CDR3 loop spans 13 amino acids.

The chain recombines TRBV19 with TRBJ1-1; D might be TRBD1 (6 bases). This CDR3 spans 13 amino acids. Trimming cost V 7 bases and J 3 bases, with 12 bases left between them. Germline V lookup: CDR1 LNHDA, CDR2 SQIVND (reference sequence). The CDR3 DNA is TGTGCCAGTATGGGGGGGCCTTACACTGAAGCTTTCTTT. This gives the protein CASMGGPYTEAFF.

V and J are TRBV11-2 and TRBJ2-1; 9 nucleotides align to TRBD2. The CDR3 covers 17 residues. V was clipped by 1 base and J by 5 bases; unmatched bases: 9. CDR1 is SGHAT, CDR2 FQNNGV, per germline. The CDR3 DNA follows: TGTGCCAGCAGCTTAGGGGTGTTGGGACTAGCAAACAATGAGCAGTTCTTC. Its translation is CASSLGVLGLANNEQFF.

The chain uses TRBV2 and TRBJ2-5; TRBD2 matches at 7 bases. The CDR3 sequence is 15 residues long. Germline assignment: CDR1 SNHLY and CDR2 FYNNEI. V was pared by 4 bases and J by 5 bases, with 10 bases of the junction left unmatched. CDR3: CASSASGDSGETQYF. The CDR3 DNA follows: TGTGCCAGCAGTGCTAGCGGTGATTCTGGGGAGACCCAGTACTTC.

The J gene is TRBJ1-6, the V gene TRBV9, with TRBD1 identical over 10 bases. Germline V gene data show CDR1 as SGDLS and CDR2 as YYNGEE. The J segment lost 14 bases and the V segment lost 3 bases, leaving 8 bases of the junction unmatched. This CDR3 contains 14 residues. The CDR3 DNA follows: TGTGCCAGCAGCGCCGGACAGGGGGGTCGAGCCCTCCACTTT. Its protein product is CASSAGQGGRALHF.

The rearrangement links TRBV2 to TRBJ2-7, with a possible D match to TRBD1 (6 bases). The CDR3 consists of 14 residues. Trimming cost V 6 bases and J 0 bases, with 12 bases left between them. Germline V gene lookup returns CDR1 SNHLY and CDR2 FYNNEI. CDR3 sequence: CASRGTLLSYEQYF. The CDR3 DNA reads TGTGCCAGCAGAGGGACACTTCTCTCCTACGAGCAGTACTTC.

The chain carries TRBV6-1 and TRBJ2-7; TRBD1 matches 10 bases. The J segment lost 2 bases and the V segment lost 2 bases, leaving 6 bases of the junction unmatched. This CDR3 has 16 amino acids. The germline CDR1 and CDR2 sequences are MNHNS and SASEGT. The DNA for the CDR3 is TGTGCCAGCAGTGAATTATCCGGGACAGGGGCCTACGAGCAGTACTTC. This translates into CASSELSGTGAYEQYF.

The CDR3 here is CASRTGTGVTGELFF. The CDR3 DNA is TGTGCCAGCAGGACCGGGACAGGGGTTACCGGGGAGCTGTTTTTT. The V gene is TRBV27, the J gene TRBJ2-2; 10 nucleotides line up with TRBD1. Germline V gene lookup returns CDR1 MNHEY and CDR2 SMNVEV (reference sequence). J gave up 5 bases and V 6 bases, and 6 bases lay outside the gene matches. The CDR3 sequence is 15 residues long.

The chain uses TRBV23-1 and TRBJ1-3; the D is unclear. TRBV23-1 is known as an ORF, though its function is uncertain. The CDR3 consists of 16 residues. V was cut by 0 bases and J by 2 bases, with 11 bases left in between. The CDR3 reads CASSQSCGDPGNTIYF. As DNA, the CDR3 is TGCGCCAGCAGTCAATCGTGCGGGGATCCTGGAAACACCATATATTTT.

V and J are TRBV6-5 and TRBJ2-7; D is unresolved. In germline, CDR1 is MNHEY, CDR2 SVGAGI. V lost 4 bases to trimming and J lost 2 bases, with 9 bases between them. The CDR3 runs to 13 residues. CDR3 nucleotides: TGTGCCAGCAGTTCCGGGTTAACCTACGAGCAGTACTTC. As protein: CASSSGLTYEQYF.

The rearrangement links TRBV15 to TRBJ1-4; D is ambiguous. The V end was cut by 1 base, the J end by 14 bases, with 14 bases between. Germline values: CDR1 LNHNV, CDR2 YYDKDF (reference sequence). The CDR3 consists of 13 residues. The CDR3 bases are TGTGCCACCAGCAGAGCGGAGGAGCCCCGGCTGTTTTTT. This codes for CATSRAEEPRLFF.

This clone was counted a single time. This sequence joins TRBV6-5 and TRBJ1-2; 7 positions match TRBD1. Germline V gene lookup returns CDR1 MNHEY and CDR2 SVGAGI. This CDR3 contains 15 residues. The V gene end was trimmed by 5 bases and the J gene end by 9 bases; junction bases not matched to a gene: 15. This CDR3 is CASSPNRGLTSSYTF. The CDR3 region has the DNA TGTGCCAGCAGTCCCAACAGGGGCCTTACTAGTAGCTACACCTTC.

Regarding this clone: Its ends do not fully match the called genes, so a read error is possible. This chain uses TRBV6-5 with TRBJ2-5, with 10 nucleotides matching TRBD2. CDR1 is MNHEY and CDR2 is SVGAGI in the germline V gene. CDR3 length: 15 residues. The CDR3 protein is CASSRLAGPVSYLNF. For the CDR3, the DNA is TGTGCCAGCAGCCGACTAGCGGGCCCTGTTTCGTACTTGAACTTC.